A single T cell receptor (beta chain) is shown here with its context. Antigen specificity is unknown. TCR beta VDJ and CDR3 profiles were obtained from a genomic DNA template. TCRdb analysed the reads with MiXCR anew, one entry per CDR3 protein. The sample records 400,000 to 450,000 distinct CDR3 sequences, about two thirds being singletons. This sample stems from a study of CD8+CD57+ T cells in acquired aplastic anemia. About the research overall: The study obtained an average of around 2.9 ug of DNA from sorted CD4+ and CD8+ cells. Where healthy donors were concerned, CD4+ cells averaged about 10 million reads. Findings and limits, study-wide: The study found no significant CD8+ Simpson's diversity difference between patients and controls.

CDR1 MNHEY and CDR2 SMNVEV come from the germline V gene (reference sequence). V lost 4 bases to trimming and J lost 5 bases; unmatched junction nucleotides: 8. CDR3 size: 15 residues. The genes are TRBV27 and TRBJ2-3, with 8 bases that match TRBD1. The material sequenced was sorted CD4+, CD8+, or CD8+CD57+ T cells (not recorded which) from PBMCs. The receptor comes from a human donor in good health, serving as a control. The CDR3 sequence: CASSSPGQAGDTQYF. CDR3 in DNA: TGTGCCAGCAGTTCTCCGGGACAGGCAGGAGATACGCAGTATTTT.